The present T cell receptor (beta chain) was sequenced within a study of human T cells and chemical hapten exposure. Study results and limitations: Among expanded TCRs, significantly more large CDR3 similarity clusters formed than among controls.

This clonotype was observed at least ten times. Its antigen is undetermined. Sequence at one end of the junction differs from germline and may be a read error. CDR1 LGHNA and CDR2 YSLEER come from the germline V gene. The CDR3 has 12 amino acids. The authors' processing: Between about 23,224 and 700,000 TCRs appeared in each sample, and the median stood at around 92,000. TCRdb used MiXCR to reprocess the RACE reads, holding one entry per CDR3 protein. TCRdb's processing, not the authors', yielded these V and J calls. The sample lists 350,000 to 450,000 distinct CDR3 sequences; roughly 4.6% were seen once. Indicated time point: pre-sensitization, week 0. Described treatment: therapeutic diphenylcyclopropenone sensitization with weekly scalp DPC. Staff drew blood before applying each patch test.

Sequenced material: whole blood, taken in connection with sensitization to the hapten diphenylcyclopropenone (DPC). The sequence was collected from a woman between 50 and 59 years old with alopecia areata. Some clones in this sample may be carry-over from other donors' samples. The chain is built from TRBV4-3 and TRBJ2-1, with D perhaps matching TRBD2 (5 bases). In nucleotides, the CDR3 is TGCGCCAGCAGCCAAGTGGGCGGGTCAATATTATTC. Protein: CASSQVGGSILF.